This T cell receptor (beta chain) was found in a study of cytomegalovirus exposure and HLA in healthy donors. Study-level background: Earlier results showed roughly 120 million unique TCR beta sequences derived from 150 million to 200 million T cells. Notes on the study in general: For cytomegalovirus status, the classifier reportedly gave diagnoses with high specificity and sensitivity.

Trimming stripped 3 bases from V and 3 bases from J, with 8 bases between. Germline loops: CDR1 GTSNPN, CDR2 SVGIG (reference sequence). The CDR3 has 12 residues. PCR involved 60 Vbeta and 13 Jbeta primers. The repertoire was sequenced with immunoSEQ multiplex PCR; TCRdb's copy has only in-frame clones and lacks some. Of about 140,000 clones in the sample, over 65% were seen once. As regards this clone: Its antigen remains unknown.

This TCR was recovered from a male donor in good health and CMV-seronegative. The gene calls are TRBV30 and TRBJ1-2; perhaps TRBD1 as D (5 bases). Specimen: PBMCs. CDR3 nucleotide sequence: TGTGCCTGGAGCCAGGGTGACTATGGCTACACCTTC. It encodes CAWSQGDYGYTF.